This TCR beta chain was identified during a study of CD8+ T cells in alopecia areata. After isolation, RNA underwent reverse transcription to generate cDNA as the sequencing template. The data were produced by immunoSEQ multiplex PCR, yet TCRdb's version contains in-frame clones alone and is incomplete. The sample carries about 20,000 clones, roughly 60% recorded once. A note on this clone: Its antigen is unknown.

Sorting of CD4+ cells into CD25+CD127- cells was carried out for a handful of patients. The investigators collected lesional scalp punch biopsies and peripheral blood from alopecia areata patients. Sorted populations comprised CD4+ and CD8+ T cells obtained from PBMCs. Study-level findings and limits: Resident alphabeta T-cell populations of normal skin are likewise subject to sequencing in scalp samples.

V was cut by 0 bases and J by 5 bases, with 8 bases left in between. Germline assignment: CDR1 SGHTA and CDR2 FQGNSA. CDR3 length equals 14 residues. This TCR was sampled from a human donor with alopecia areata. The sample taken for sequencing was CD4+ Tregs sorted from blood. The V call is TRBV7-2, the J call TRBJ2-1; D call uncertain. CDR3: CASSLARPHNEQFF. The CDR3, as DNA: TGTGCCAGCAGCTTAGCCAGGCCCCACAATGAGCAGTTCTTC.